This is a list of T cell receptor beta chains from one sample in a study of Ad26.COV2.S vaccination and SARS-CoV-2 variants. The assay was immunoSEQ multiplex PCR, and TCRdb's table has in-frame clones only and misses some. The sample consists of about 100,000 clones, around three quarters of them appearing once. Sequencing was performed on peripheral blood, taken after recovery from COVID-19. The source is a human donor who had recovered from COVID-19. Each CDR3 is given with its conserved first and last residue. Fields, in order: J gene, D gene, V gene, clone size, CDR3 DNA, CDR3 protein. The D gene is left open where the match is weak. Rows may omit the clone size; those that give it use once, few, many or a size class.

TRBJ1-5 TRBD1 TRBV7-9 . TGTGCCAGCAGCTCGACAGGGGGCGGCAATCAGCCCCAGCATTTT CASSSTGGGNQPQHF
TRBJ2-2 TRBD2 TRBV5-1 . TGCGCCAGCAGTAAGGTAACGGGACTAGCGGCCACCGGGGAGCTGTTTTTT CASSKVTGLAATGELFF
TRBJ1-6 . TRBV11-2 . TGTGCCAGCAGGGCAAGACAGGTCCCCAATTCACCCCTCCACTTT CASRARQVPNSPLHF
TRBJ2-5 TRBD1 TRBV27 . TGTGCCAGCAGTTTATCCGACAGGGCCCAAGAGACCCAGTACTTC CASSLSDRAQETQYF
TRBJ1-1 TRBD1 TRBV19 . TGTGCCAGTAGCCCGGGACAGGGGTTCACTGAAGCTTTCTTT CASSPGQGFTEAFF
TRBJ2-6 . TRBV4-3 . TGCGCCAGCAGCCAGAGCGCCTCTGGGGCCAACGTCCTGACTTTC CASSQSASGANVLTF
TRBJ2-1 . TRBV5-1 . TGCGCCAGCAGCTTGGTTACGGATTACAATGAGCAGTTCTTC CASSLVTDYNEQFF
TRBJ1-6 . TRBV9 . TGTGCCAGCAGCGCAGTTTTAGGGTCACCCCTCCACTTT CASSAVLGSPLHF
TRBJ1-6 . TRBV5-5 . TGTGCCAGCAGCTCCCGCCCGGGACATAATAATTCACCCCTCCACTTT CASSSRPGHNNSPLHF
TRBJ1-1 . TRBV12-3/TRBV12-4 . TGTGCCAGCACCGGGGAACACACTGAAGCTTTCTTT CASTGEHTEAFF
TRBJ1-2 . TRBV2 . TGTGCCAGCAGTGAAGCCCGAGGGGGCTATGGCTACACCTTC CASSEARGGYGYTF
TRBJ1-2 TRBD1 TRBV5-1 . TGCGCCAGCAGGCAGGGACAGCAGAGCTATGGCTACACCTTC CASRQGQQSYGYTF
TRBJ2-1 . TRBV6-4 few TGTGCCAGCAGTGACTCTGGGGGGGGGCCTTACAATGAGCAGTTCTTC CASSDSGGGPYNEQFF
TRBJ2-3 TRBD2 TRBV2 . TGTGCCAGCACCATCGGTGGAGCGGGGTTGGGGGTCGCGGATACGCAGTATTTT CASTIGGAGLGVADTQYF
TRBJ2-1 TRBD2 TRBV29-1 . TGCAGCGTTGAAGATAAAAAGCGGGGGTACTACAATGAGCAGTTCTTC CSVEDKKRGYYNEQFF
TRBJ1-1 . TRBV9 . TGTGCCAGCAGCGTAGAGAGAGGCACTGAAGCTTTCTTT CASSVERGTEAFF
TRBJ1-2 TRBD1 TRBV5-6 once TGTGCCAGCAGCTTCGACAGGGCTGTCGGTGATGGCTACACCTTC CASSFDRAVGDGYTF
TRBJ2-2 . TRBV7-3 . TGTGCCAGCAGCTTAGGGGCCAATGCCGGGGAGCTGTTTTTT CASSLGANAGELFF
TRBJ1-5 . TRBV28 . TGTGCCAGCGGAAGACTGCGCAATCAGCCCCAGCATTTT CASGRLRNQPQHF